The next 5 T cell receptor beta chains were all read from a single sample in a study of vaccination effects on CD4 cells after COVID-19. Antigen-specific CD4+ T cells were expanded with viral peptide pools in the ViraFEST assay before sequencing. Culture lasted approximately 10 days before CD4+ T cell isolation. SARS-CoV-2 infection was confirmed by PCR in the person between March and December 2020. These receptors are not linked to any known antigen. TCRdb's copy holds only in-frame clones and misses some; the assay was immunoSEQ multiplex PCR. The top ten hold approximately 28% of the sample, which has around 40,000 clones, roughly 80% seen once. This specimen was CD4+ T cells from PBMCs cultured with a peptide pool, taken before COVID-19 vaccination. The receptors here all came from a human donor who had a prior SARS-CoV-2 infection.

The V and J genes are TRBV2 and TRBJ1-6; no clear D gene. The CDR3 extends over 13 amino acids. CDR1 is SNHLY and CDR2 is FYNNEI in the germline V gene. Deletions cut 7 bases from V and 7 bases from J, with 11 bases between. The CDR3 protein is CASILGRNSPLHF. For the CDR3, the DNA is TGTGCCAGCATCCTAGGGCGGAATTCACCCCTCCACTTT. The full variable domain, its missing parts supplied by reference TRBV2 and TRBJ1-6, is EPEVTQTPSHQVTQMGQEVILRCVPISNHLYFYWYRQILGQKVEFLVSFYNNEISEKSEIFDDQFSVERPDGSNFTLKIRSTKLEDSAMYFCASILGRNSPLHFGNGTRLTVT.

The chain combines TRBV5-1 with TRBJ2-5; TRBD1 or TRBD2 may be the D gene (5 bases each). The CDR3 is 14 amino acids. CDR1 and CDR2 (germline): SGHRS, YFSETQ. V lost 3 bases to trimming and J lost 2 bases, with 11 bases between them. DNA for the CDR3: TGCGCCAGCAGCTCCCGGGACCCTCAAGAGACCCAGTACTTC. Its protein product is CASSSRDPQETQYF.

This chain uses TRBV3-1 (or the pseudogene TRBV3-2) with TRBJ2-5; TRBD2 matches 8 bases. Unmatched junction bases numbered 15, after V lost 4 bases and J lost 5 bases. In germline, CDR1 is LGHDT, CDR2 YNNKEL (reference sequence). The CDR3 is 17 residues long. CDR3 sequence (DNA): TGTGCCAGCAGCCGATCCAGGACTAGCCGATACGTGGAGACCCAGTACTTC. Translation: CASSRSRTSRYVETQYF.

The count of this clone is one. This chain joins TRBV4-3 and TRBJ1-2; D gene uncertain. V gave up 2 bases and J gave up 5 bases, with 15 bases separating them. CDR1 is LGHNA and CDR2 is YSLEER in the germline V gene. The length of the CDR3 is 15 residues. CDR3: CASSQNPPGRYGYTF. The CDR3 nucleotides read TGCGCCAGCAGCCAAAACCCACCGGGGAGATATGGCTACACCTTC.

This sequence joins TRBV6-5 and TRBJ1-1; the D gene is possibly TRBD1 (6 bases). Germline assignment: CDR1 MNHEY and CDR2 SVGAGI. V gave up 2 bases and J gave up 5 bases, with 15 bases separating them. The CDR3 totals 15 residues. The CDR3 bases are TGTGCCAGCAGTTACCTGAGGGGGGTGGGGACTGAAGCTTTCTTT. Translation: CASSYLRGVGTEAFF.